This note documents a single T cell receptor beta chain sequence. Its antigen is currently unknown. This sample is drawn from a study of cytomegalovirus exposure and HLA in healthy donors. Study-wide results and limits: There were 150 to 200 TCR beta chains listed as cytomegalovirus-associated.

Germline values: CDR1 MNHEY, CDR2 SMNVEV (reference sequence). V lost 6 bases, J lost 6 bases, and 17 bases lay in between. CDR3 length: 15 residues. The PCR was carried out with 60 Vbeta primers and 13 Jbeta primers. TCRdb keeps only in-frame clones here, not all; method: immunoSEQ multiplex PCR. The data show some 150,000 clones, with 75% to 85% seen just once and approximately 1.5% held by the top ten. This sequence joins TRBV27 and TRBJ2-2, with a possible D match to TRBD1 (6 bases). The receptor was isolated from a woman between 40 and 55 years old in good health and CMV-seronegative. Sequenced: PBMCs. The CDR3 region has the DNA TGTGCCAGCAGGCCTACAGGGTTCGGGGCCGGGGAGCTGTTTTTT. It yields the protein CASRPTGFGAGELFF.